The rows below give T cell receptor beta chains drawn from one sample of a study of blood T cell repertoires in COVID-19. Using immunoSEQ multiplex PCR, the repertoire was profiled, and TCRdb retains in-frame clones only, with some absent. The table records some 80,000 clones, more than 75% of them present only once. Sample: peripheral blood. These receptors came from a woman of 80 years or more with active or convalescent COVID-19. The CDR3 runs from the conserved cysteine through the conserved F or W. Size is stated for part of the rows, as once, few or many counts, or as a class when the clone is expanded.

V gene: TRBV7-2
clone size: .
J gene: TRBJ2-5
CDR3 protein: CASSLITGGVGETQYF

V gene: TRBV30
clone size: .
J gene: TRBJ2-1
CDR3 protein: CAWTSSYNEQFF

V gene: TRBV15
clone size: many
J gene: TRBJ2-7
CDR3 protein: CATSKTPVGRTYEQYF

V gene: TRBV11-1
clone size: .
J gene: TRBJ2-1
CDR3 protein: CASSLFPYNEQFF

V gene: TRBV9
clone size: .
J gene: TRBJ1-1
CDR3 protein: CASATGGDTEAFF

V gene: TRBV4-3
clone size: .
J gene: TRBJ1-5
CDR3 protein: CASSHGEGQPQHF

V gene: TRBV2
clone size: once
J gene: TRBJ1-1
CDR3 protein: CASILRRSTEAFF

V gene: TRBV12-3/TRBV12-4
clone size: .
J gene: TRBJ1-2
CDR3 protein: CASSLVLTYGYTF

V gene: TRBV2
clone size: .
J gene: TRBJ2-3
CDR3 protein: CASRKGQVSTDTQYF

V gene: TRBV5-1
clone size: once
J gene: TRBJ1-4
CDR3 protein: CASSFGGNNEKLFF

V gene: TRBV28
clone size: .
J gene: TRBJ2-3
CDR3 protein: CASSLLAGGPDTQYF

V gene: TRBV2
clone size: .
J gene: TRBJ2-3
CDR3 protein: CASRGLAGGQGTQYF

V gene: TRBV10-3
clone size: .
J gene: TRBJ1-2
CDR3 protein: CAISGDSLKNYGYTF

V gene: TRBV11-3
clone size: .
J gene: TRBJ2-1
CDR3 protein: CASSGRGISGANEQFF

V gene: TRBV15
clone size: .
J gene: TRBJ2-5
CDR3 protein: CATSREIRGEARQETQYF

V gene: TRBV20-1
clone size: .
J gene: TRBJ1-4
CDR3 protein: CSASYDSSNEKLFF